This note documents a single T cell receptor (beta chain) sequence. The V gene lost 0 bases and the J gene lost 6 bases, with 0 bases spanning the gap. Looked up from germline, CDR1 is SGHDT and CDR2 is YYEEEE. This CDR3 has 11 amino acids. Here immunoSEQ multiplex PCR was the method, and the copy in TCRdb shows in-frame clones only, minus some. The sample lists some 200,000 clones, 75% to 80% occurring once. The data derive from a study of cytotoxic CD8 clonotypes in ibrutinib-treated CLL. The sample here was PBMCs, taken after 12 months of ibrutinib treatment. The rearrangement links TRBV5-6 to TRBJ1-4; the D is unclear. The sequence was collected from a human donor with chronic lymphocytic leukemia. The CDR3: CASSLDEKLFF. The CDR3 coding sequence is TGTGCCAGCAGCTTGGATGAAAAACTGTTTTTT. Combining the CDR3 with reference TRBV5-6 and TRBJ1-4 gives the whole variable domain DAGVTQSPTHLIKTRGQQVTLRCSPKSGHDTVSWYQQALGQGPQFIFQYYEEEERQRGNFPDRFSGHQFPNYSSELNVNALLLGDSALYLCASSLDEKLFFGSGTQLSVL.